The 4 T cell receptor beta chains below come from one sample, sequenced in a study of blood T cell repertoires in COVID-19. TCRdb's copy holds only in-frame clones and misses some; the assay was immunoSEQ multiplex PCR. The sample has around 190,000 clones, roughly 84% seen once; the top ten hold roughly 19%. Source material: peripheral blood. The receptors stem from a man aged 45-65 years with COVID-19, enrolled during active disease.

This clone was observed a handful of times. The chain uses TRBV11-2 and TRBJ2-1; 9 bases fit TRBD2. Germline V gene sequence: CDR1 SGHAT, CDR2 FQNNGV. The CDR3 is 19 amino acids. Trimming took 3 bases from V and 1 from J; bases not matched to a gene: 13. This CDR3 is CASSLGQKISGRSYNEQFF. The CDR3 DNA sequence: TGTGCCAGCAGCTTGGGACAAAAGATTAGCGGGAGATCCTACAATGAGCAGTTCTTC.

This clone was counted once. The chain employs TRBV7-2 and TRBJ2-2; D is uncertain. Germline assignment: CDR1 SGHTA and CDR2 FQGNSA. V was pared by 2 bases and J by 4 bases, with 8 bases between. There are 14 residues in the CDR3. This chain's CDR3 is CASSLNSFTGELFF. CDR3 in DNA: TGTGCCAGCAGCTTAAATAGTTTCACCGGGGAGCTGTTTTTT.

The chain combines TRBV5-4 with TRBJ2-5; 7 nucleotides agree with TRBD1. Germline CDR1 reads SGHNT; CDR2 reads YYREEE (reference sequence). The CDR3 has 14 amino acids. The J segment lost 2 bases and the V segment lost 4 bases, leaving 5 bases of the junction unmatched. The CDR3 nucleotides are TGTGCCAGCAGCCCCGGGACAGATCAAGAGACCCAGTACTTC. Amino acid sequence: CASSPGTDQETQYF.

The chain uses TRBV2 and TRBJ2-5; 11 nucleotides match TRBD2. The V segment lost 6 bases and the J segment 4 bases; nucleotides outside the gene matches: 4. CDR1 SNHLY and CDR2 FYNNEI come from the germline V gene. The CDR3 totals 14 residues. The CDR3 reads CASRETSGGETQYF. Written as DNA, the CDR3 is TGTGCCAGCAGGGAAACTAGCGGGGGAGAGACCCAGTACTTC. The full variable domain, with the rest looked up from reference TRBV2 and TRBJ2-5, is EPEVTQTPSHQVTQMGQEVILRCVPISNHLYFYWYRQILGQKVEFLVSFYNNEISEKSEIFDDQFSVERPDGSNFTLKIRSTKLEDSAMYFCASRETSGGETQYFGPGTRLLVL.